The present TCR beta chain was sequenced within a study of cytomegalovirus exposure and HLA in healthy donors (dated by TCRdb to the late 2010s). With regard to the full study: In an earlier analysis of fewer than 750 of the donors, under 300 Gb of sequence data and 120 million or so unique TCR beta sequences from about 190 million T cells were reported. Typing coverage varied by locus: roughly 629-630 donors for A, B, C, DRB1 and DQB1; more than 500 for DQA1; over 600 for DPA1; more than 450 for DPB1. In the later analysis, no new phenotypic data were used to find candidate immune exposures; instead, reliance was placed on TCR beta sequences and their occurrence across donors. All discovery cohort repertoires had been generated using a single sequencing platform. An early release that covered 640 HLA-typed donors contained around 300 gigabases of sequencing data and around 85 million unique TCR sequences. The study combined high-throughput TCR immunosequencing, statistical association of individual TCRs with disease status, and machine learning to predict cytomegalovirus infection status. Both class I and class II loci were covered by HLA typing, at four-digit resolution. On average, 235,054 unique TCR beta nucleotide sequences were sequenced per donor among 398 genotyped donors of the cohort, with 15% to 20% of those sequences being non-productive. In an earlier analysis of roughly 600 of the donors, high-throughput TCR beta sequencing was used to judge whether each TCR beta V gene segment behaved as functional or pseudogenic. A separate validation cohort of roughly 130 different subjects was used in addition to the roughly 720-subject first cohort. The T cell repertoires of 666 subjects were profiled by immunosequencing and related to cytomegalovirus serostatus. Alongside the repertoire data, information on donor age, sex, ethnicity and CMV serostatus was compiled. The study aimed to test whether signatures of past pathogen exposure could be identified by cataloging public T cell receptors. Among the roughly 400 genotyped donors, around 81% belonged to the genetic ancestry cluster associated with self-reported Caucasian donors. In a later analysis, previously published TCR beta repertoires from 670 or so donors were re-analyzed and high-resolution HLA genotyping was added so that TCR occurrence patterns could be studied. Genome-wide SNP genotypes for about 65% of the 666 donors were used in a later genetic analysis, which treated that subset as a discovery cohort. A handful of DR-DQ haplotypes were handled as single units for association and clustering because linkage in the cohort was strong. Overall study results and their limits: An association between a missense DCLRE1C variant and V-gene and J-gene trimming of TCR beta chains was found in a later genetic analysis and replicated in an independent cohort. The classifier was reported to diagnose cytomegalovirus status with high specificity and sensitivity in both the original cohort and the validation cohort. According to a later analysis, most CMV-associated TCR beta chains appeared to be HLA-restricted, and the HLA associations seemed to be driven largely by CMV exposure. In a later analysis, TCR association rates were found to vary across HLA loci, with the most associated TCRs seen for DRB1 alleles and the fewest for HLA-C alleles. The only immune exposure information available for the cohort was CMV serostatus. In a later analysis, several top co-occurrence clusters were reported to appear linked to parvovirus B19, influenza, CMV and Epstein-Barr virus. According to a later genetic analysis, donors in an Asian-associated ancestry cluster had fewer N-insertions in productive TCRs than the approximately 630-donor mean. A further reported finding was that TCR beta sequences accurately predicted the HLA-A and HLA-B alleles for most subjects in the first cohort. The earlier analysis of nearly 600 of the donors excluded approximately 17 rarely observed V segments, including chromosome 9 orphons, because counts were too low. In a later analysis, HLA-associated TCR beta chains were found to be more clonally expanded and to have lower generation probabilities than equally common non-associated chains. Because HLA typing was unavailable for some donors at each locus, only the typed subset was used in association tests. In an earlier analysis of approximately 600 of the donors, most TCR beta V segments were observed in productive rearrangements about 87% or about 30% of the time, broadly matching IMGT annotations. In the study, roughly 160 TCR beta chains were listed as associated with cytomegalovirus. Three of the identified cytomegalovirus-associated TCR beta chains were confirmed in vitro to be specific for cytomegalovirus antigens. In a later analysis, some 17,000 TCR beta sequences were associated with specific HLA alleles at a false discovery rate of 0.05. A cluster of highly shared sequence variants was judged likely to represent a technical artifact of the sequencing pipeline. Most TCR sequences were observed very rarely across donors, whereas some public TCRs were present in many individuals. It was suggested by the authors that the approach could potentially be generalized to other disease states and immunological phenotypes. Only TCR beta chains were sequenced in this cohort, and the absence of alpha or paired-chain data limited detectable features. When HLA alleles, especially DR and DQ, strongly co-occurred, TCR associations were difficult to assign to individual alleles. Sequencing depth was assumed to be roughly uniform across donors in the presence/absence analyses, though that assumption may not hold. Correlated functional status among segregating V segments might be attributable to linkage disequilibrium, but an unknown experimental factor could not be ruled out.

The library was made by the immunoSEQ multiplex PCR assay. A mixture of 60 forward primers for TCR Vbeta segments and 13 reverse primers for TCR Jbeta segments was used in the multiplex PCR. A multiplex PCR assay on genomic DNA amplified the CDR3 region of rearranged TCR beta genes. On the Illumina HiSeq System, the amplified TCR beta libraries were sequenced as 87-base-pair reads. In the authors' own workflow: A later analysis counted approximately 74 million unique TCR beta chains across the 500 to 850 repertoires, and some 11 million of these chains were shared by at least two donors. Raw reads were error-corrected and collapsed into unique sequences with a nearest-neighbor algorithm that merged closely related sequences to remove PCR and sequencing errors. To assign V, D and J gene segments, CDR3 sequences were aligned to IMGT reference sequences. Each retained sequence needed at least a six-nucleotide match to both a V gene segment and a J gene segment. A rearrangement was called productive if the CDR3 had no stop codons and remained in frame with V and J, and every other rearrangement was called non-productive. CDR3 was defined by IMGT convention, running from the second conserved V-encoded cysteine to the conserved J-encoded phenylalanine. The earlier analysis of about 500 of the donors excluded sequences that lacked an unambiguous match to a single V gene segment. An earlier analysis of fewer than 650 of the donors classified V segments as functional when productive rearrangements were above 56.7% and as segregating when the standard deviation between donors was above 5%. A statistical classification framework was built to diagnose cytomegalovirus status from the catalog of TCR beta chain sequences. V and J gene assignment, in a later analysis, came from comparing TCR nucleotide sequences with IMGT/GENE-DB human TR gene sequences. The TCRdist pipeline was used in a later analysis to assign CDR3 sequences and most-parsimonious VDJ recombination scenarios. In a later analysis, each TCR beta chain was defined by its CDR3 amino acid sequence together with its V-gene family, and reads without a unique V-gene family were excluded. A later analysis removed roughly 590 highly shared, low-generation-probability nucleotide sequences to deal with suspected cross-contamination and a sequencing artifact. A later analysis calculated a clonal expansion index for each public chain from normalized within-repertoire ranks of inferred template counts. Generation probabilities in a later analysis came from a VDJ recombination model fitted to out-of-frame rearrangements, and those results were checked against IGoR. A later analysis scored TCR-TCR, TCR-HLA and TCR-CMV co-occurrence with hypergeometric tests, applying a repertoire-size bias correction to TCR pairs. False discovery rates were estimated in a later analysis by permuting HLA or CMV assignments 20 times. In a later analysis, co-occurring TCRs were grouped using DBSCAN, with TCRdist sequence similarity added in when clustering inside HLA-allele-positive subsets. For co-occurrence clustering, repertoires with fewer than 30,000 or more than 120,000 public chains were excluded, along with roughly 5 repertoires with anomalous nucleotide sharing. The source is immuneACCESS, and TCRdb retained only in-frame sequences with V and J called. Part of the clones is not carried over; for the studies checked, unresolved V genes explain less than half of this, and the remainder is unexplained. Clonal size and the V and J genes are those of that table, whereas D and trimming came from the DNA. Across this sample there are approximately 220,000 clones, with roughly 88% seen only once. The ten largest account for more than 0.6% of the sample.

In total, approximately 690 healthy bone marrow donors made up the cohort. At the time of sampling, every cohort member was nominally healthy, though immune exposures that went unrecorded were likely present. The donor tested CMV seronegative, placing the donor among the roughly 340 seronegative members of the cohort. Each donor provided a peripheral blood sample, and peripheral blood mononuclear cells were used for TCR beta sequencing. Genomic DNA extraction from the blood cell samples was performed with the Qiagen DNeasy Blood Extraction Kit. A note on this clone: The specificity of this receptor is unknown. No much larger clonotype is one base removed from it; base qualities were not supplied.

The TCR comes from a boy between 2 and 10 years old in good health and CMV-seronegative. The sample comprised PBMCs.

The CDR3: CASMDRGRTYEQYF. The base sequence is TGCGCCAGCATGGACAGGGGTAGGACCTACGAGCAGTACTTC. The chain uses TRBV5-1 and TRBJ2-7, with 9 middle bases fitting TRBD1. V loses 6 bases at its end and J loses 2 bases; junction bases beyond the gene matches: 6. Via the germline V gene, CDR1 is SGHRS and CDR2 YFSETQ. The CDR3, from cysteine to phenylalanine, totals 14 residues. Only the CDR3 DNA stays, 42 bases, in frame from base 1.